These T cell receptor beta chains were read from a single sample in a study of tumor-infiltrating lymphocytes in primary liver carcinoma. MiXCR, run by TCRdb on the multiplex PCR reads, gives a single entry per CDR3 protein. The table records fewer than 200,000 distinct CDR3 sequences, 85% of them present only once. The sample consisted of tumor tissue from primary liver carcinoma. The origin of the receptors is a man aged 40-49 years with primary liver carcinoma and hepatitis B virus infection. Both conserved end residues are part of each CDR3. The D gene is left open where the match is weak. Clone size appears in some rows only: once, few, many, or a class for an expanded clone.

d_gene: -
j_gene: TRBJ2-5
abundance: -
v_gene: TRBV6-1
CDR3nt: TGTATCAGCAGCAGGGACTTAGGAGAGACCCAGTACTTC
CDR3aa: CISSRDLGETQYF

d_gene: -
j_gene: TRBJ2-5
abundance: -
v_gene: TRBV12-3/TRBV12-4
CDR3nt: TGTGCCAGCAGTTTAAATACAGACCAAGAGTCCCAGTACTTC
CDR3aa: CASSLNTDQESQYF

d_gene: -
j_gene: TRBJ1-5
abundance: -
v_gene: TRBV7-9
CDR3nt: TGTGCCAGCAGCTCCTCAGCGGTTAGCAAACAGCCCCAGCATTTT
CDR3aa: CASSSSAVSKQPQHF

d_gene: TRBD2
j_gene: TRBJ2-2
abundance: once
v_gene: TRBV4-3
CDR3nt: TGCGCCAGCAGCCAAGTGCGGGGGACCGAGGAGCTGTTTTTT
CDR3aa: CASSQVRGTEELFF

d_gene: -
j_gene: TRBJ1-1
abundance: -
v_gene: TRBV29-1
CDR3nt: TGCAGCTCCGCGGGGGGGTCGAACGCTGAAGCTTTCTTC
CDR3aa: CSSAGGSNAEAFF

d_gene: TRBD2
j_gene: TRBJ2-7
abundance: -
v_gene: TRBV11-2
CDR3nt: TGTGCCAGTGGCTTAGCCCCTAGCGGGGGGGGCTACGAGCAGTACTTC
CDR3aa: CASGLAPSGGGYEQYF

d_gene: -
j_gene: TRBJ2-5
abundance: -
v_gene: TRBV12-3/TRBV12-4
CDR3nt: TGTGTCAGCAGTTTGTCCGGGGTTGAGACCCAATACTTC
CDR3aa: CVSSLSGVETQYF

d_gene: -
j_gene: TRBJ2-7
abundance: few
v_gene: TRBV6-2/TRBV6-3
CDR3nt: TGTGCCAGCAGTTACGAGGTGCCGAACGAGCAGTACTTC
CDR3aa: CASSYEVPNEQYF

d_gene: -
j_gene: TRBJ2-1
abundance: -
v_gene: TRBV6-4
CDR3nt: TGTGCCAGCCACCTATCAAGCTCCTACAATGAGCAGTTCTTC
CDR3aa: CASHLSSSYNEQFF

d_gene: -
j_gene: TRBJ1-2
abundance: -
v_gene: TRBV5-6
CDR3nt: TGTGCCAGCAGCCACAATTACCGGGACCCTAACCATGGCTACATCTTC
CDR3aa: CASSHNYRDPNHGYIF

d_gene: -
j_gene: TRBJ2-7
abundance: -
v_gene: TRBV4-3
CDR3nt: TGCGCCAGCAGCGAGGGAGGGGGAGAGCAATGCTTC
CDR3aa: CASSEGGGEQCF

d_gene: TRBD1
j_gene: TRBJ2-3
abundance: -
v_gene: TRBV6-6
CDR3nt: TGTACCAGCAGTCTCGACCTAGGGGGCACAGATATGCAGTATTTT
CDR3aa: CTSSLDLGGTDMQYF

d_gene: TRBD2
j_gene: TRBJ2-3
abundance: many
v_gene: TRBV30
CDR3nt: TGTGCCTGGAGTGTGGCCAGCGGGATGACAGATACGCAGTATTTT
CDR3aa: CAWSVASGMTDTQYF

d_gene: -
j_gene: TRBJ2-5
abundance: many
v_gene: TRBV10-2
CDR3nt: TGCGCCAGCAGTGCCGGGTTACTAGCAGCTCAAGAGACCCAGTACTTC
CDR3aa: CASSAGLLAAQETQYF

d_gene: -
j_gene: TRBJ2-5
abundance: -
v_gene: TRBV7-2
CDR3nt: TGTGCCAGCAAAAAAAGGGAGGCGATGGAGACCCAGTACTTC
CDR3aa: CASKKREAMETQYF

d_gene: TRBD2
j_gene: TRBJ2-2
abundance: -
v_gene: TRBV12-3/TRBV12-4
CDR3nt: TGTGCCTGCAGTCCCACGCCTAGCGGGAGATGGGGGGAGCTGTTTTTT
CDR3aa: CACSPTPSGRWGELFF

d_gene: -
j_gene: TRBJ2-3
abundance: -
v_gene: TRBV6-2/TRBV6-3
CDR3nt: TGTGCCAGCAGGGAGGTTAGGACAGATACCCAGTATTTT
CDR3aa: CASREVRTDTQYF

d_gene: -
j_gene: TRBJ2-7
abundance: many
v_gene: TRBV12-3/TRBV12-4
CDR3nt: TGTGCCAGCAGTCCAGGGGGGGGTGAGCAGTACTTC
CDR3aa: CASSPGGGEQYF

d_gene: -
j_gene: TRBJ1-1
abundance: -
v_gene: TRBV4-1
CDR3nt: TGCGCCAGCAGCCGGGAGGTGGCTAACACTGAAGCCTTCTTT
CDR3aa: CASSREVANTEAFF

d_gene: -
j_gene: TRBJ2-4
abundance: -
v_gene: TRBV6-2/TRBV6-3
CDR3nt: TGTGCCAGTAGTTACGATGTGAGTAGCGGAGAAAACATTCAGTACTTC
CDR3aa: CASSYDVSSGENIQYF

d_gene: -
j_gene: TRBJ2-7
abundance: -
v_gene: TRBV29-1
CDR3nt: TGCAACGCCCTCTTCGGGGCCGAGCTGTACTTC
CDR3aa: CNALFGAELYF

d_gene: -
j_gene: TRBJ2-1
abundance: -
v_gene: TRBV14
CDR3nt: TGTGCCAGCAGCCAAAATCTCGACACAAGTGAGCAGTCCTTC
CDR3aa: CASSQNLDTSEQSF

d_gene: TRBD2
j_gene: TRBJ2-1
abundance: -
v_gene: TRBV11-2
CDR3nt: TGTACCAGCAGCTTAGGTACTAGCGGGAAGTCTCTGTTCTTC
CDR3aa: CTSSLGTSGKSLFF

d_gene: -
j_gene: TRBJ2-1
abundance: -
v_gene: TRBV11-1
CDR3nt: TGTGCCAGCAACGTTGGCCTGGACAATGAGCAGCTCTTC
CDR3aa: CASNVGLDNEQLF

d_gene: -
j_gene: TRBJ2-3
abundance: -
v_gene: TRBV14
CDR3nt: TGTGCCAACAGCCAAGATTCAGGACTCAACACAGATACGCAATATTTT
CDR3aa: CANSQDSGLNTDTQYF

d_gene: TRBD1
j_gene: TRBJ1-5
abundance: -
v_gene: TRBV6-1
CDR3nt: TGCGCCAGCAGTGTGGACAGGGGCTGGAATCAGCTCCAGCATTTT
CDR3aa: CASSVDRGWNQLQHF

d_gene: TRBD1
j_gene: TRBJ2-1
abundance: -
v_gene: TRBV4-2
CDR3nt: TGTGCTAGCAGTCACGCCGGGGGACAGGGGAACAATGAGCGGTTCTTC
CDR3aa: CASSHAGGQGNNERFF

d_gene: -
j_gene: TRBJ2-3
abundance: -
v_gene: TRBV5-4
CDR3nt: TGTACCAGCAGTTCGGAAGTCGACGGAGGATATACGCAGTATTTT
CDR3aa: CTSSSEVDGGYTQYF

d_gene: -
j_gene: TRBJ1-5
abundance: -
v_gene: TRBV12-3/TRBV12-4
CDR3nt: TGTGCCAACAGGCCCGCAGCGCAGGCTAACCAGCCCCAGCATTTT
CDR3aa: CANRPAAQANQPQHF

d_gene: -
j_gene: TRBJ1-5
abundance: -
v_gene: TRBV4-1
CDR3nt: TGCGCCACCTGTCCCATAGAGGGGAGCTATCAGCCCCAGCATTTT
CDR3aa: CATCPIEGSYQPQHF

d_gene: -
j_gene: TRBJ2-2
abundance: many
v_gene: TRBV29-1
CDR3nt: TGCAGCGTCGTAACAGGGAGCTTGACCGGGGAGCTGTTTTTT
CDR3aa: CSVVTGSLTGELFF

d_gene: -
j_gene: TRBJ2-1
abundance: -
v_gene: TRBV7-9
CDR3nt: TGTGCCAACAGTGACAGTTTATCCGAAAACGATAAGCAGTTCTTC
CDR3aa: CANSDSLSENDKQFF

d_gene: -
j_gene: TRBJ1-2
abundance: many
v_gene: TRBV30
CDR3nt: TGTGCCTGGACACCGGATGGGCAAAGACATGGCTACACCTTC
CDR3aa: CAWTPDGQRHGYTF

d_gene: -
j_gene: TRBJ2-5
abundance: once
v_gene: TRBV6-1
CDR3nt: TGTGCCAGTAGAAGGGCCTCCACGGGGGAGACCCAGTACTTC
CDR3aa: CASRRASTGETQYF

d_gene: -
j_gene: TRBJ1-4
abundance: once
v_gene: TRBV29-1
CDR3nt: TGCAGTGCTTTGGATGAAAAACAGTTTTTT
CDR3aa: CSALDEKQFF

d_gene: -
j_gene: TRBJ1-5
abundance: -
v_gene: TRBV5-5
CDR3nt: TGTACCAGCAGCAGCGGGGGGGCAGTTCAGTCCCAGCATTTT
CDR3aa: CTSSSGGAVQSQHF

d_gene: -
j_gene: TRBJ1-1
abundance: -
v_gene: TRBV5-1
CDR3nt: TGCACCAGCAGCGCCGCCGGTGGGTACACTGAAGCTGTCTTT
CDR3aa: CTSSAAGGYTEAVF

d_gene: TRBD2
j_gene: TRBJ2-1
abundance: -
v_gene: TRBV11-1
CDR3nt: TGTGCCAGCAGTACGGGAGGGTCGAATGAGCAGTTCTTC
CDR3aa: CASSTGGSNEQFF

d_gene: TRBD2
j_gene: TRBJ2-1
abundance: -
v_gene: TRBV6-6
CDR3nt: TGTGCCAGCAGTCAGACCATAGCGGGAGGCGGCAATGAGCAGTTCTTC
CDR3aa: CASSQTIAGGGNEQFF

d_gene: TRBD1
j_gene: TRBJ2-1
abundance: -
v_gene: TRBV6-1
CDR3nt: TGTGCCAACAGCGTGACAGGGAGCTCATACAATGAGCTGTTCTTC
CDR3aa: CANSVTGSSYNELFF

d_gene: -
j_gene: TRBJ2-5
abundance: -
v_gene: TRBV29-1
CDR3nt: TGTAGCGCTTCGTGGGACACGCAAGAGACCCAGTACTTC
CDR3aa: CSASWDTQETQYF

d_gene: -
j_gene: TRBJ2-7
abundance: -
v_gene: TRBV29-1
CDR3nt: TGCAGCACTGGACAGACGGCCTACGAGCAGTTATTC
CDR3aa: CSTGQTAYEQLF

d_gene: TRBD2
j_gene: TRBJ2-1
abundance: once
v_gene: TRBV6-2/TRBV6-3
CDR3nt: TGTGCCAGGAGAACTAGCGGGAGAGCTGAGCAGTTCTTC
CDR3aa: CARRTSGRAEQFF

d_gene: TRBD2
j_gene: TRBJ2-7
abundance: -
v_gene: TRBV6-5
CDR3nt: TGTGCCAACAGTTCCCTTAGCGGGAGTTACGAGCAGTACTTC
CDR3aa: CANSSLSGSYEQYF

d_gene: -
j_gene: TRBJ2-6
abundance: -
v_gene: TRBV11-1
CDR3nt: TGTACCAGCACCTGGAACTCTGGAGCCAACGTCCTGACTTTC
CDR3aa: CTSTWNSGANVLTF

d_gene: -
j_gene: TRBJ1-5
abundance: -
v_gene: TRBV10-3
CDR3nt: TGTGCCATGACCGCGACAGACCAGGCGCCCCAGCAATTT
CDR3aa: CAMTATDQAPQQF

d_gene: TRBD2
j_gene: TRBJ2-7
abundance: -
v_gene: TRBV18
CDR3nt: TGTGCCAGCTCACAACGGGCGGGAGCCCTCTCCTACGAGCAATACTTC
CDR3aa: CASSQRAGALSYEQYF

d_gene: TRBD1
j_gene: TRBJ2-3
abundance: few
v_gene: TRBV29-1
CDR3nt: TGCAGCATCGAAACAGGGGGCGTCACCGATACGCAGTATTTT
CDR3aa: CSIETGGVTDTQYF

d_gene: -
j_gene: TRBJ1-2
abundance: few
v_gene: TRBV12-3/TRBV12-4
CDR3nt: TGTGCCAGCAGTCCCCGAGACAAGTATGGCTACACCTTC
CDR3aa: CASSPRDKYGYTF

d_gene: -
j_gene: TRBJ2-1
abundance: -
v_gene: TRBV28
CDR3nt: TGTGTCAGCAGTTTGGGCCCCTTCAATGAGCAGCTCTTC
CDR3aa: CVSSLGPFNEQLF

d_gene: TRBD2
j_gene: TRBJ2-2
abundance: -
v_gene: TRBV29-1
CDR3nt: TGCAGCGTTGGGACTAGCACGGCGAAGACCGAGGAGCTGTTTTTT
CDR3aa: CSVGTSTAKTEELFF

d_gene: -
j_gene: TRBJ2-3
abundance: -
v_gene: TRBV20-1
CDR3nt: TGCAGTGCTCCGAGAAGGCTAACAGATAAGCAGTATTTT
CDR3aa: CSAPRRLTDKQYF

d_gene: -
j_gene: TRBJ2-3
abundance: -
v_gene: TRBV6-1
CDR3nt: TGTGCCATCACAACGGGCTACACAAATACGCAGTATTTT
CDR3aa: CAITTGYTNTQYF

d_gene: TRBD2
j_gene: TRBJ2-3
abundance: -
v_gene: TRBV11-3
CDR3nt: TGTGCTAGCAGCTTTAGCGGGAGGCGGAGAGATACGCAATATTTT
CDR3aa: CASSFSGRRRDTQYF

d_gene: -
j_gene: TRBJ1-1
abundance: -
v_gene: TRBV6-2/TRBV6-3
CDR3nt: TGTGCCAGCCGTCTGATAGAAAACACTGAAGCTTTCTTT
CDR3aa: CASRLIENTEAFF

d_gene: -
j_gene: TRBJ2-7
abundance: -
v_gene: TRBV6-5
CDR3nt: TGTGCCATCAGTCCCGCCGGGGCAGTATCCTACGAGCAGTACTTC
CDR3aa: CAISPAGAVSYEQYF

d_gene: -
j_gene: TRBJ2-3
abundance: -
v_gene: TRBV7-8
CDR3nt: TGTGTCAGCACCCTAAAGGGTGGCGGGTCTCATGCAGATACGCACTATTTT
CDR3aa: CVSTLKGGGSHADTHYF

d_gene: -
j_gene: TRBJ2-5
abundance: few
v_gene: TRBV12-3/TRBV12-4
CDR3nt: TGTGCCAGTAGGGGAGGGACAATACAAGAGACCCAATACTTC
CDR3aa: CASRGGTIQETQYF

d_gene: -
j_gene: TRBJ2-7
abundance: -
v_gene: TRBV28
CDR3nt: TGTGCTAGCGGACTCCCTCCGGTGGGAGAAGGGGAGCAGTACTTC
CDR3aa: CASGLPPVGEGEQYF